The rows below give T cell receptor beta chains drawn from one sample of a study of monozygotic twins with inflammatory bowel disease. No DNA is given; TCRdb re-called the 5' RACE reads and lists each CDR3 protein once. This sample lists 300,000 to 400,000 distinct CDR3 sequences; its ten largest clones have 2.6%. The sequenced sample consisted of blood. Receptors originate from a human donor with ulcerative colitis or Crohn's disease, or a healthy co-twin of an affected twin (not recorded which). CDR3s include the opening cysteine and the closing phenylalanine or tryptophan. Fields, in order: J gene, V gene, CDR3 length, CDR3 protein.

TRBJ2-5 TRBV7-6 14 CASNPRTSGETQYF
TRBJ2-6 TRBV12-3/TRBV12-4 18 CASSPRVSFDAGANVLTF
TRBJ1-1 TRBV14 13 CASSRGFYTEAFF
TRBJ1-1 TRBV4-3 17 CASSQATWDRGPTEAFF
TRBJ1-2 TRBV18 13 CASSPPPGFAYTF
TRBJ1-2 TRBV5-1 11 CASSYGYGYTF
TRBJ2-7 TRBV20-1 13 CSGGGSNSYEQYF
TRBJ2-7 TRBV27 16 CASSLSPGSGYYEQYF
TRBJ2-2 TRBV13 16 CASSPGRWTNTGELFF
TRBJ1-2 TRBV4-3 14 CASSLTRGDYGYTF